The 14 T cell receptor beta chains below all came from one sample that was sequenced in a study of cytomegalovirus exposure and HLA in healthy donors (TCRdb year 2017). To prepare the library, the immunoSEQ multiplex PCR assay was applied. A mixture of 60 forward primers for TCR Vbeta segments and 13 reverse primers for TCR Jbeta segments was used in the multiplex PCR. Sourced from immuneACCESS, this table was stored by TCRdb with only in-frame sequences that have V and J called. A share of the clones is absent; for the studies checked, an unresolved V gene accounts for under half, and the remainder has no known explanation. The sample table shows tens of thousands of clones, and around 80% are seen once. The top ten hold approximately 4.8% of the sample. The sequencing sample was made of PBMCs. The receptors stem from a male donor in good health and CMV-seropositive.

The J gene is TRBJ1-5, the V gene TRBV2, with TRBD1 matching 10 bases. V trimming: 7 bases; J trimming: 6 bases; junction bases outside the gene matches: 9. Germline CDR1 and CDR2: SNHLY and FYNNEI. CDR3 size: 15 residues. CDR3 nucleotide sequence: TGTGCCAGCAAGGAAGGACAGGGGGACGGTCAGCCCCAGCATTTT. This translates into CASKEGQGDGQPQHF.

A single count supports this clone. This chain joins TRBV6-5 and TRBJ1-1; no clear D gene. The CDR3 extends over 15 amino acids. Germline V gives CDR1 MNHEY, CDR2 SVGAGI. V dropped 5 bases and J dropped 0 bases, with 13 bases sitting between them. The CDR3 coding sequence is TGTGCCAGCAGTCGTCCGTGGCAGATGAACACTGAAGCTTTCTTT. Translated, it gives CASSRPWQMNTEAFF.

The V call is TRBV28, the J call TRBJ2-7; 12 bases are a match to TRBD1. The junction had 11 bases not matched to a gene; V was cut back by 0 bases and J by 2 bases. Looked up from germline, CDR1 is MDHEN and CDR2 is SYDVKM. The CDR3 sequence is 19 residues long. CDR3 loop: CASSLWGDRGPNAAYEQYF. Written as DNA, the CDR3 is TGTGCCAGCAGTTTATGGGGGGACAGGGGGCCGAACGCGGCCTACGAGCAGTACTTC. The entire variable domain, with the rest obtained from reference TRBV28 and TRBJ2-7, is as follows: DVKVTQSSRYLVKRTGEKVFLECVQDMDHENMFWYRQDPGLGLRLIYFSYDVKMKEKGDIPEGYSVSREKKERFSLILESASTNQTSMYLCASSLWGDRGPNAAYEQYFGPGTRLTVT.

This chain's CDR3 is CAWNAGTGNYGYTF. CDR3 coding DNA: TGTGCCTGGAACGCCGGGACAGGGAACTATGGCTACACCTTC. The chain is built from TRBV30 and TRBJ1-2; TRBD1 matches 9 bases. The CDR3 length is 14 residues. CDR1 and CDR2 from the germline V gene are GTSNPN and SVGIG (reference sequence). After removal of 4 bases from V and 2 bases from J, the junction contained 5 bases not matched to a gene.

The chain carries TRBV5-4 and TRBJ1-1, with D unclear. Looked up from germline, CDR1 is SGHNT and CDR2 is YYREEE (reference sequence). V was pared by 0 bases and J by 6 bases, with 9 bases between. The CDR3 has 13 residues. The CDR3 DNA follows: TGTGCCAGCAGCTTGGTGGCAGGCCCTGAAGCTTTCTTT. Its translation: CASSLVAGPEAFF.

CDR3 sequence reads: CASSPGSTGRSTEAFF. The CDR3 DNA is TGCGCCAGCAGCCCCGGGTCGACAGGGAGGAGCACTGAAGCTTTCTTT. The gene calls are TRBV5-1 and TRBJ1-1, with 7 bases aligning to TRBD1. CDR3 length: 16 amino acids. CDR1 SGHRS and CDR2 YFSETQ come from the germline V gene. The V and J ends lost 4 bases and 4 bases, in that order; junction bases with no gene match: 13.

The V call is TRBV27, the J call TRBJ2-7; D remains unclear. Trimming pared 0 bases from V and 5 bases from J, leaving 8 bases between. In germline, CDR1 is MNHEY, CDR2 SMNVEV (reference sequence). The CDR3 sequence is 13 residues long. The CDR3 protein is CASSLSNADEQYF. CDR3 nucleotide sequence: TGTGCCAGCAGTTTATCGAATGCGGACGAGCAGTACTTC.

The chain carries TRBV5-6 and TRBJ2-2, with D hard to call. Looked up from germline, CDR1 is SGHDT and CDR2 is YYEEEE. Trimming took off 7 bases at V and 5 bases at J, with 6 bases between the two ends. The CDR3 extends over 11 amino acids. CDR3 nucleotide sequence: TGTGCCAGCGAGGCAACCGGGGAGCTGTTTTTT. Its protein product is CASEATGELFF.

The rearrangement links TRBV5-3 to TRBJ1-6; tentative D call: TRBD1 (5 bases). TRBV5-3 is treated as an ORF (open reading frame) with a function not yet certain. V was pared by 3 bases and J by 3 bases, with 7 bases between. The CDR3 consists of 14 residues. The CDR3 here is CARSCTGYNSPLHF. Here the CDR3 DNA reads TGTGCCAGAAGCTGTACAGGCTATAATTCACCCCTCCACTTT.

V gene TRBV2 combines with J gene TRBJ2-7, with 9 nucleotides matching TRBD1. Germline V CDR1 and CDR2: SNHLY, FYNNEI. J gave up 7 bases and V 8 bases, and 12 bases lay outside the gene matches. CDR3 length equals 14 residues. The chain's CDR3 is CASGTGTGPGEQYF. The CDR3 DNA is TGTGCCAGCGGAACCGGGACAGGGCCGGGGGAGCAGTACTTC.

This sequence joins TRBV5-6 and TRBJ2-3, with 8 positions matching TRBD2. Germline CDR1 reads SGHDT; CDR2 reads YYEEEE. The CDR3 loop spans 17 amino acids. V was pared by 4 bases and J by 0 bases, with 10 bases of the junction left unmatched. Here the CDR3 DNA reads TGTGCCAGCAGCCCTCCCCTAGCGGGTGCTAGCACAGATACGCAGTATTTT. Its translation: CASSPPLAGASTDTQYF.

The rearrangement links TRBV7-9 to TRBJ2-2, with D unclear. V was shortened by 8 bases and J by 3 bases, with 16 bases between the two germline ends. Germline CDR1 SEHNR, CDR2 FQNEAQ (reference sequence). CDR3 size: 15 residues. In nucleotides, the CDR3 is TGTGCCAGCCGCGCCAAGAATAGAGACACCGGGGAGCTGTTTTTT. Amino acids: CASRAKNRDTGELFF. Filled out from reference TRBV7-9 and TRBJ2-2, the complete variable domain reads DTGVSQNPRHKITKRGQNVTFRCDPISEHNRLYWYRQTLGQGPEFLTYFQNEAQLEKSRLLSDRFSAERPKGSFSTLEIQRTEQGDSAMYLCASRAKNRDTGELFFGEGSRLTVL.

The rearrangement joins TRBV5-1 to TRBJ1-1; the D gene is possibly TRBD1 (5 bases). Germline V CDR1 and CDR2: SGHRS, YFSETQ. The ends were cut back, 5 bases at V and 1 base at J, with 12 bases in the middle. This CDR3 contains 14 residues. CDR3 amino acids: CASREGRWNTEAFF. The DNA for the CDR3 is TGCGCCAGCAGGGAGGGGCGTTGGAACACTGAAGCTTTCTTT. Drawing the rest from reference TRBV5-1 and TRBJ1-1, the complete variable domain is KAGVTQTPRYLIKTRGQQVTLSCSPISGHRSVSWYQQTPGQGLQFLFEYFSETQRNKGNFPGRFSGRQFSNSRSEMNVSTLELGDSALYLCASREGRWNTEAFFGQGTRLTVV.

This clone has only a few counts. The gene calls are TRBV6-6 and TRBJ1-5; TRBD1 aligns across 10 bases. The CDR3 is 15 residues long. Germline CDR1 MNHNY, CDR2 SVGAGI (reference sequence). With 5 bases clipped from V and 6 bases from J, the junction kept 7 bases outside the gene matches. CDR3 residues: CASSGGTGDGQPQHF. The CDR3, as DNA: TGTGCCAGCAGTGGCGGGACAGGGGACGGTCAGCCCCAGCATTTT.